This TCR beta chain was profiled in a study of beta chain features in type 1 diabetes. Study overall: The study examined roughly 100 million sorted cells across all samples. Study-wide results and caveats: Lower insertion and higher deletion counts appeared at VDJ junctions in type 1 diabetes patients.

Expressed TCRB transcripts were sequenced because the entire RNA isolate underwent reverse transcription. Naive, central memory and regulatory T cell samples produced a mean of approximately 3.9 million reads. Assay used: immunoSEQ multiplex PCR; TCRdb lists only in-frame clones, some missing. The table includes fewer than 250,000 clones, over 7.5% detected once. The CDR3 is made up of 14 amino acids. Germline V gene data show CDR1 as SNHLY and CDR2 as FYNNEI. The J segment lost 4 bases and the V segment lost 9 bases, leaving 11 bases of the junction unmatched. A word on this clone: Its target is unknown.

Sort purity for all populations was recorded as exceeding 98%. The receptor was derived from a young woman in good health. The sample was naive CD4+ T cells from blood. The genes are TRBV2 and TRBJ2-7; 8 positions match TRBD1. The CDR3 spells CASRVGGQGYEQYF. The CDR3 DNA is TGTGCCAGTCGGGTAGGAGGACAGGGATACGAGCAGTACTTC.